This T cell receptor beta chain was recovered during a study of blood T cell repertoires in COVID-19. Produced via immunoSEQ multiplex PCR; TCRdb's table is partial and in-frame only. The sample has fewer than 110,000 clones; roughly 87% are singletons. The V gene's germline CDR1 is SGHTA and CDR2 FQGTGA. The CDR3 runs to 14 residues. V was pared by 4 bases and J by 4 bases, with 11 bases between. This receptor was identified in a human donor in a cohort sampled during active COVID-19. Input material: peripheral blood. The V and J genes are TRBV7-3 and TRBJ1-3, with D maybe TRBD1 (5 bases). CDR3 bases: TGTGCCAGCAGCTCGCGGGACGTCGGAAACACCATATATTTT. This gives the protein CASSSRDVGNTIYF. Filled out from reference TRBV7-3 and TRBJ1-3, the complete variable domain reads GAGVSQTPSNKVTEKGKYVELRCDPISGHTALYWYRQSLGQGPEFLIYFQGTGAADDSGLPNDRFFAVRPEGSVSTLKIQRTERGDSAVYLCASSSRDVGNTIYFGEGSWLTVV.